This passage covers 26 T cell receptor beta chains from one sample sequenced in a study of cytomegalovirus exposure and HLA in healthy donors. The assay was immunoSEQ multiplex PCR, and TCRdb's table has in-frame clones only and misses some. The sample carries 130,000 to 150,000 clones, approximately 84% recorded once. Sequenced sample: PBMCs. The receptors originated from a woman in her 30s in good health and CMV-seronegative.

The chain joins TRBV5-8 to TRBJ1-4, with a weak D call TRBD1 (5 bases). Germline V gene lookup returns CDR1 SGHTS and CDR2 YDEGEE. Deletions cut 0 bases from V and 1 base from J, with 13 bases between. This CDR3 region has 17 residues. For the CDR3, the DNA is TGTGCCAGCAGCTTGGCCGGGCGGGACGGAACTAATGAAAAACTGTTTTTT. It specifies CASSLAGRDGTNEKLFF.

The chain uses TRBV9 and TRBJ2-3; D perhaps matches TRBD2 (6 bases). CDR1 and CDR2 from the germline V gene are SGDLS and YYNGEE. The V end lost 4 bases, the J end lost 2 bases, and 20 bases lay between the germline ends. CDR3 length equals 17 residues. The CDR3 DNA is TGTGCCAGCAGCCCCGGAGGTGGGACTTACCTCACAGATACGCAGTATTTT. The encoded protein is CASSPGGGTYLTDTQYF.

The CDR3, as DNA: TGTGCCAGCAGCCCCCGGCTAGCGGGGGAGACCCAGTACTTC. As protein: CASSPRLAGETQYF. V is TRBV7-2 and J is TRBJ2-5; TRBD2 aligns across 9 bases. Germline CDR1 is SGHTA and CDR2 is FQGNSA. Trimming cost V 5 bases and J 5 bases; bases outside gene matches: 6. The CDR3 spans 14 residues.

This chain joins TRBV5-4 and TRBJ2-1; TRBD2 might be the D (5 bases). CDR1 is SGHNT and CDR2 is YYREEE in the germline V gene (reference sequence). V was shortened by 5 bases and J by 7 bases, with 16 bases between the two germline ends. This CDR3 is built from 14 residues. The CDR3 loop reads CASRLTNQRNEQFF. The CDR3 DNA reads TGTGCCAGCAGGTTGACTAACCAGAGGAATGAGCAGTTCTTC.

The rearrangement joins TRBV6-1 to TRBJ1-1; tentative D call: TRBD1 (5 bases). There are 17 residues in the CDR3. Trimming pared 2 bases from V and 6 bases from J, leaving 22 bases between. Germline CDR1 is MNHNS and CDR2 is SASEGT. The CDR3 reads CASSERQWAGWGAEAFF. The CDR3, as DNA: TGTGCCAGCAGTGAACGACAATGGGCAGGGTGGGGGGCTGAAGCTTTCTTT.

The chain uses TRBV10-3 and TRBJ2-7; 7 bases match TRBD1. The CDR3 is 14 residues long. After removal of 4 bases from V and 2 bases from J, the junction contained 5 bases not matched to a gene. Germline assignment: CDR1 ENHRY and CDR2 SYGVKD. The CDR3 here is CAISASGTAYEQYF. CDR3 nucleotides: TGTGCCATCAGTGCTTCCGGGACAGCCTACGAGCAGTACTTC.

The rearrangement uses TRBV6-6 and TRBJ1-1; weak D call: TRBD1 (5 bases). Per the germline V gene, CDR1 is MNHNY and CDR2 is SVGAGI (reference sequence). The ends were cut back, 0 bases at V and 5 bases at J, with 10 bases in the middle. The CDR3 is 14 residues long. For the CDR3, the DNA is TGTGCCAGCAGTTACTCAGGGGCCGGGACTGAAGCTTTCTTT. This sequence encodes CASSYSGAGTEAFF.

The rearrangement joins TRBV7-2 to TRBJ2-3; 8 bases are a match to TRBD2. CDR3 length equals 16 residues. Germline-derived CDR1 and CDR2 are SGHTA and FQGNSA. V shed 1 base and J 4 bases; nucleotides not matched to a gene: 7. The CDR3 loop reads CASSLGAGAYADTQYF. The CDR3 bases are TGTGCCAGCAGCTTAGGAGCGGGGGCTTACGCAGATACGCAGTATTTT.

The chain couples TRBV6-5 to TRBJ2-7; 7 bases agree with TRBD1. The CDR3 covers 14 residues. The germline gives CDR1 MNHEY, CDR2 SVGAGI. J gave up 3 bases and V 5 bases, and 7 bases lay outside the gene matches. CDR3 loop: CASSDGDSNYEQYF. CDR3 DNA: TGTGCCAGCAGTGACGGGGACAGCAACTACGAGCAGTACTTC.

The chain combines TRBV6-6 with TRBJ1-2, with a possible D match to TRBD1 (5 bases). V lost 7 bases and J 0 bases, leaving 12 bases between the germline ends. The CDR3 loop spans 14 amino acids. CDR1 and CDR2 from the germline V gene are MNHNY and SVGAGI (reference sequence). CDR3 amino acids: CASINDSPNYGYTF. In nucleotides, the CDR3 is TGTGCCAGCATAAACGACAGTCCTAACTATGGCTACACCTTC.

V usage is TRBV18 and J usage is TRBJ1-2; no definite D call. CDR1 is KGHSH, CDR2 LQKENI, per germline. This CDR3 is built from 16 residues. With 3 bases removed from V and 3 bases from J, the gap between germline ends came to 17 bases. DNA for the CDR3: TGTGCCAGCTCACCGAGTTCACGGTCGAGAGACTATGGCTACACCTTC. Its translation is CASSPSSRSRDYGYTF.

The V gene is TRBV2, the J gene TRBJ1-1; D may be TRBD1 (5 bases). Trimming took off 2 bases at V and 4 bases at J, with 14 bases between the two ends. This CDR3 has 15 residues. The germline V gene has CDR1 SNHLY and CDR2 FYNNEI. In DNA form, the CDR3 reads TGTGCCAGCAGTGAAAGGGGCCCGGAAAGCACTGAAGCTTTCTTT. It encodes CASSERGPESTEAFF.

The chain links TRBV5-1 to TRBJ2-7, with D maybe TRBD1 (6 bases). The CDR3 runs 13 residues. Trimming took off 3 bases at V and 4 bases at J, with 11 bases between the two ends. CDR1 and CDR2 (germline): SGHRS, YFSETQ. CDR3 residues: CASSSIGTYEQYF. In nucleotides, the CDR3 is TGCGCCAGCAGCTCGATTGGGACATACGAGCAGTACTTC. Looking up the rest from reference TRBV5-1 and TRBJ2-7 gives the full variable domain: KAGVTQTPRYLIKTRGQQVTLSCSPISGHRSVSWYQQTPGQGLQFLFEYFSETQRNKGNFPGRFSGRQFSNSRSEMNVSTLELGDSALYLCASSSIGTYEQYFGPGTRLTVT.

V and J are TRBV6-1 and TRBJ1-3, with a tentative D call TRBD1 (5 bases). Germline V gene lookup returns CDR1 MNHNS and CDR2 SASEGT. V dropped 7 bases and J dropped 4 bases, with 14 bases sitting between them. This CDR3 is 14 amino acids long. The CDR3 DNA reads TGTGCCAGCACCCCCTGGGGGGGAGGAAACACCATATATTTT. Its translation is CASTPWGGGNTIYF.

The chain is built from TRBV27 and TRBJ2-3; 11 positions match TRBD2. Germline CDR1 reads MNHEY; CDR2 reads SMNVEV (reference sequence). After removal of 6 bases from V and 6 bases from J, the junction contained 5 bases not matched to a gene. This CDR3 is built from 14 residues. CDR3 nucleotides: TGTGCCAGCAGGAGACTAGCGGGGACCGATACGCAGTATTTT. This encodes CASRRLAGTDTQYF.

The CDR3 region has the DNA TGTGCCATCAGTATCGACGGAGGCTATGGCTACACCTTC. The encoded protein is CAISIDGGYGYTF. The gene calls are TRBV10-3 and TRBJ1-2; no clear D gene. The CDR3 loop spans 13 amino acids. Per germline, CDR1 ENHRY and CDR2 SYGVKD. Trimming removed 5 bases from V and 4 bases from J, with 11 bases in between.

The chain carries TRBV7-9 and TRBJ1-5, with TRBD1 identical over 7 bases. In germline, CDR1 is SEHNR, CDR2 FQNEAQ (reference sequence). This CDR3 spans 13 amino acids. J was trimmed by 7 bases and V by 5 bases; bases with no gene match: 5. The CDR3 DNA is TGTGCCAGCAGCCGACAGGGACGGCAGCCCCAGCATTTT. Its protein product is CASSRQGRQPQHF.

A single count supports this clone. This chain links TRBV19 with TRBJ1-5, with D unclear. Looked up from germline, CDR1 is LNHDA and CDR2 is SQIVND (reference sequence). The CDR3 contains 14 residues. V lost 0 bases and J lost 7, with 10 bases in between. The CDR3 spells CASSIDRPGQPQHF. The CDR3 DNA reads as TGTGCCAGTAGTATAGATCGTCCGGGACAGCCCCAGCATTTT.

The chain has TRBV9 and TRBJ2-1; weak D call: TRBD2 (7 bases). This CDR3 comprises 15 residues. Per germline, CDR1 SGDLS and CDR2 YYNGEE. V was cut by 1 base and J by 3 bases, with 11 bases left in between. The CDR3 DNA is TGTGCCAGCAGCGTACGGGGGGCGAACTACAATGAGCAGTTCTTC. The encoded protein is CASSVRGANYNEQFF.

V gene TRBV7-8 combines with J gene TRBJ2-1, with a tentative D call TRBD1 (6 bases). The CDR3 is 14 amino acids. V was cut by 5 bases and J by 4 bases, with 12 bases left in between. Per the germline V gene, CDR1 is SGHVS and CDR2 is FQNEAQ. The CDR3 sequence: CASSIRTDYNEQFF. The CDR3 nucleotides are TGTGCCAGCAGCATCCGGACAGATTACAATGAGCAGTTCTTC.

The rearrangement uses TRBV6-1 and TRBJ1-6; 7 bases line up with TRBD1. The V segment lost 4 bases and the J segment 6 bases; nucleotides outside the gene matches: 6. CDR1 is MNHNS, CDR2 SASEGT, per germline. The CDR3 sequence is 15 residues long. The CDR3 sequence is CASSGRGLGNSPLHF. In DNA form, the CDR3 reads TGTGCCAGCAGTGGAAGGGGGCTGGGTAATTCACCCCTCCACTTT.

The genes are TRBV6-5 and TRBJ1-2; 7 bases are shared with TRBD1. The CDR3 length is 13 residues. V lost 4 bases and J lost 6; bases outside the gene matches: 5. Germline V lookup: CDR1 MNHEY, CDR2 SVGAGI. CDR3 loop: CASSSTGTDGYTF. In DNA, the CDR3 is TGTGCCAGCAGTTCAACCGGGACAGATGGCTACACCTTC.

This chain connects TRBV5-1 to TRBJ2-3, with 8 bases matching TRBD1. From germline, CDR1 is SGHRS and CDR2 YFSETQ. The CDR3 sequence is 16 residues long. Trimming removed 4 bases from V and 1 base from J; junction bases left unmatched: 8. CDR3 loop: CASSPGQVYRTDTQYF. CDR3 DNA sequence: TGCGCCAGCAGCCCGGGACAGGTATACCGCACAGATACGCAGTATTTT.

The chain has TRBV19 and TRBJ2-5; a weak D match, TRBD2 (7 bases). This CDR3 contains 14 residues. From germline, CDR1 is LNHDA and CDR2 SQIVND (reference sequence). V shed 9 bases and J shed 5 bases, with 19 bases lying between them. The DNA for the CDR3 is TGTGCCAGCGCGAAGGGGGGGGGACTGGAGACCCAGTACTTC. As protein: CASAKGGGLETQYF. Full variable domain (rest looked up from reference TRBV19 and TRBJ2-5): DGGITQSPKYLFRKEGQNVTLSCEQNLNHDAMYWYRQDPGQGLRLIYYSQIVNDFQKGDIAEGYSVSREKKESFPLTVTSAQKNPTAFYLCASAKGGGLETQYFGPGTRLLVL.

This clone was found once. The chain has TRBV11-2 and TRBJ1-4; TRBD1 matches at 7 bases. V was pared by 5 bases and J by 5 bases, with 8 bases of the junction left unmatched. CDR1 and CDR2 from the germline V gene are SGHAT and FQNNGV. This CDR3 spans 15 amino acids. CDR3 sequence (DNA): TGTGCCAGCAGCCCCCCGGGACAGAGAAATGAAAAACTGTTTTTT. Residues: CASSPPGQRNEKLFF.

The genes are TRBV10-3 and TRBJ1-2, with D perhaps TRBD1 (6 bases). The CDR3 has 13 residues. The V gene's germline CDR1 is ENHRY and CDR2 SYGVKD. The V end lost 4 bases, the J end lost 8 bases, and 14 bases lay between the germline ends. The CDR3 here is CAISGLQGGGYTF. The CDR3 coding sequence is TGTGCCATCAGTGGTCTACAGGGTGGAGGCTACACCTTC.